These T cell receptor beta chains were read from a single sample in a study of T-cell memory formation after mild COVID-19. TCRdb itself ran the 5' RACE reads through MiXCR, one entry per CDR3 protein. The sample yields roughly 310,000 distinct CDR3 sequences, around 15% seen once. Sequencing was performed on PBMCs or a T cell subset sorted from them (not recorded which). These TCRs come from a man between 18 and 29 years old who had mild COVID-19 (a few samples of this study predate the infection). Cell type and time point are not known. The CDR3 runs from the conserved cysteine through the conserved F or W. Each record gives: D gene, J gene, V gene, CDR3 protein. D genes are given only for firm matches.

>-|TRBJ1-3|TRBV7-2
CASSPGTATGNTIYF
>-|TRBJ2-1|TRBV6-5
CASRDDGKQFF
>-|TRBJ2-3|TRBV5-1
CASSLEGGEIDTQYF
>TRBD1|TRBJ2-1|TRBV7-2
CASSGDRGREQFF
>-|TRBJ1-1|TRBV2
CASSEFDTEAFF
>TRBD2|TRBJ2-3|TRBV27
CASRWLAGGLGTDTQYF
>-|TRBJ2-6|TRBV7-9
CASSQMFMGSGANVLTF
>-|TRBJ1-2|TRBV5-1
CASSLPRSSYGYTF
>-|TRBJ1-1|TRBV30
CAWKSGNTEAFF
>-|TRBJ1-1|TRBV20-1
CSARARFGNTEAFF
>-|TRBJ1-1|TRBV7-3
CASSSYGSTEAFF
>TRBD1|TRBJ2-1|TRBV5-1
CASSSRGGRTGSIEQFF
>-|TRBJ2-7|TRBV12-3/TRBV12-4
CASSRGARRYEQYF
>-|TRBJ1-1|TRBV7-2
CASRIKNTEAFF
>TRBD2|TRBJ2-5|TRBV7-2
CASSLTGGAETQYF
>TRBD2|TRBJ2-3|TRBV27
CASSLSSGDSTDTQYF
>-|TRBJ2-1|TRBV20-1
CSASRGFYNEQFF
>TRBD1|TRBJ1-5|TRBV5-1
CASSHGTGDQPQHF
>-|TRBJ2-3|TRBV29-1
CSVEEPPRDTQYF
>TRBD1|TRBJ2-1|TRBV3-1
CASSPDRVILNEQFF
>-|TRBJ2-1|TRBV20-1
CSAGSSSSYNEQFF
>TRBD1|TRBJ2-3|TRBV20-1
CSAMPTGGRTDTQYF
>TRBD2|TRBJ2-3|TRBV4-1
CASSLSSGGASDTQYF
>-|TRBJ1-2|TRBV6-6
CASNRDGYTF
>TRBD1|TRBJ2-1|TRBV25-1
CASSGRQGKRNEQFF
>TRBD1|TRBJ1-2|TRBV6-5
CASTLGRGDGYTF
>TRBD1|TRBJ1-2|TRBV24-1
CATSDPKDRFGYTF
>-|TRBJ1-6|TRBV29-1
CSVTTGGGSPLHF
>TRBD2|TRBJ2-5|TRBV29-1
CSVGRRGGAETQYF
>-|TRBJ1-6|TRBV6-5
CASSYWSGQHRNSPLHF
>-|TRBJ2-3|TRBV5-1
CASSLQGRLTDTQYF
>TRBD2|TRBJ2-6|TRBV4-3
CASSQERMRGAGANVLTF
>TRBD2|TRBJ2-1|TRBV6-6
CASRRSGGVYNEQFF
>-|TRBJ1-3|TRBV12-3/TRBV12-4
CASKQGSGNTIYF
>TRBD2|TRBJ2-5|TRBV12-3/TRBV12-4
CASSQLAGEETQYF
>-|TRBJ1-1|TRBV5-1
CASSQWRTSSNTRAFF
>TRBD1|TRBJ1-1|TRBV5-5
CASSFDWTGESGTEAFF
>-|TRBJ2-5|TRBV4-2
CASSQVTRETQYF
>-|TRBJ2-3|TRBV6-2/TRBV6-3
CASSPPPGSTADTQYF
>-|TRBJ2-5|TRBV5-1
CASSLVGRSAQYF
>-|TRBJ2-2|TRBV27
CASRGGGMYTGELFF